The T cell receptor beta chain described here comes from a study of healthy donors' naive CD4 and CD8 T cells. Starting from about 0.45 ug of total RNA, TCR libraries were made with linear amplification. TCRdb called the reads again in MiXCR, with one record for every CDR3 protein. In the table there are roughly 200,000 distinct CDR3 sequences, 74% of which are singletons. General observations from the study: Bias from naive T cell homeostatic proliferation was not addressed.

This clonotype was detected only once. Its matching antigen is unknown. CDR1 is MNHEY and CDR2 is SMNVEV in the germline V gene (reference sequence). The CDR3 totals 14 residues. Trimming left V 5 bases short and J 6 bases short, with 14 bases between. The V and J genes are TRBV27 and TRBJ1-5; D not resolved. This sequence originates from a pool of human donors in good health; the sample pools cells from several healthy donors. The sequencing input was naive CD4+ and CD8+ T cells sorted from blood, pooled from several donors. The CDR3 sequence: CASSPLPSGQPQHF. CDR3 DNA sequence: TGTGCCAGCAGTCCTCTTCCCAGCGGTCAGCCCCAGCATTTT.